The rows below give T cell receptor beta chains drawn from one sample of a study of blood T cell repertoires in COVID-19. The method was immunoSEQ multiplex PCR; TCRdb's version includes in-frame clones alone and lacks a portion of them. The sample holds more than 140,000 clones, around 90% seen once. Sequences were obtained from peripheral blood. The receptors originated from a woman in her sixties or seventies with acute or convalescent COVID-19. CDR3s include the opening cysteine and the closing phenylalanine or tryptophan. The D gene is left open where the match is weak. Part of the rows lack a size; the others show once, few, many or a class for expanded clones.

CASSPTWTGSVMISSYNEQFF,TGTGCCAGCAGTCCCACCTGGACAGGGTCCGTGATGATTAGCTCCTACAATGAGCAGTTCTTC,few,TRBJ2-1,TRBD1,TRBV28,21
CASTPGFNSPLHF,TGTGCCAGCACCCCAGGGTTTAATTCACCCCTCCACTTT,.,TRBJ1-6,.,TRBV12-3/TRBV12-4,13
CAISGLSGGGFPEETQYF,TGTGCCATCAGTGGTTTGAGCGGGGGGGGCTTTCCCGAAGAGACCCAGTACTTC,.,TRBJ2-5,TRBD2,TRBV10-3,18
CASSNAGLLSSYEQYF,TGTGCCAGCTCAAACGCGGGACTCCTGAGCTCCTACGAGCAGTACTTC,.,TRBJ2-7,.,TRBV18,16
CASSPGTVNTEAFF,TGTGCCAGCAGCCCTGGGACAGTTAACACTGAAGCTTTCTTT,.,TRBJ1-1,TRBD1,TRBV9,14
CASSLLIPGGNTEAFF,TGTGCCAGCAGTTTATTAATACCCGGGGGGAACACTGAAGCTTTCTTT,.,TRBJ1-1,.,TRBV28,16
CASTKMTGRTEAFF,TGTGCCAGCACTAAAATGACAGGGAGAACTGAAGCTTTCTTT,.,TRBJ1-1,TRBD1,TRBV28,14
CASRPGGAQETQYF,TGTGCCAGCAGGCCCGGAGGGGCCCAAGAGACCCAGTACTTC,.,TRBJ2-5,.,TRBV21-1,14
CASSFPGDNQPQHF,TGTGCCAGCAGCTTTCCAGGGGACAATCAGCCCCAGCATTTT,.,TRBJ1-5,.,TRBV7-9,14
CASSFSDRENSPLHF,TGTGCCAGCAGTTTCTCGGACAGGGAGAATTCACCCCTCCACTTT,.,TRBJ1-6,TRBD1,TRBV28,15
CAISDDRGYGEQFF,TGTGCCATCAGTGACGACAGGGGTTACGGTGAGCAGTTCTTC,.,TRBJ2-1,TRBD1,TRBV10-3,14
CASSSRTGDGYTF,TGTGCCAGCAGCTCGCGGACAGGGGACGGCTACACCTTC,.,TRBJ1-2,TRBD1,TRBV7-9,13
CASSFTSGNYNEQFF,TGCGCCAGCAGCTTCACTAGCGGGAACTACAATGAGCAGTTCTTC,.,TRBJ2-1,TRBD2,TRBV5-1,15
CASSRFLAATYNEQFF,TGTGCCAGCAGCCGATTCCTAGCGGCTACTTACAATGAGCAGTTCTTC,once,TRBJ2-1,TRBD2,TRBV7-9,16
CASSLAGTSGGPPSSYEQYF,TGCGCCAGCAGCTTGGCCGGGACTAGCGGGGGGCCCCCTTCCTCCTACGAGCAGTACTTC,few,TRBJ2-7,TRBD2,TRBV5-1,20
CASSPPGQVTDTQYF,TGTGCCAGCTCACCACCGGGACAGGTCACAGATACGCAGTATTTT,.,TRBJ2-3,TRBD1,TRBV18,15
CASSEALAGSNEQFF,TGTGCCAGCAGTGAAGCACTAGCGGGGAGCAATGAGCAGTTCTTC,.,TRBJ2-1,TRBD2,TRBV6-1,15
CASRTSGYNEQFF,TGTGCCAGCAGGACTAGCGGCTACAATGAGCAGTTCTTC,.,TRBJ2-1,TRBD2,TRBV3-1/TRBV3-2,13
CASGRRGPEQFF,TGTGCCAGCGGCCGGAGGGGGCCTGAGCAGTTCTTC,.,TRBJ2-1,.,TRBV6-5,12
CASTRDRQTSYGYTF,TGTGCCAGCACTCGGGACAGACAAACCAGCTATGGCTACACCTTC,.,TRBJ1-2,TRBD1,TRBV6-5,15
CASSWTPADEQYF,TGTGCCAGCAGCTGGACCCCAGCGGACGAGCAGTACTTC,.,TRBJ2-7,.,TRBV7-9,13
CASSYSKGIPPQHF,TGTGCCAGCAGTTACTCAAAGGGGATCCCGCCCCAGCATTTT,few,TRBJ1-5,.,TRBV6-2/TRBV6-3,14
CASRRGPDTEAFF,TGCGCCTCCCGAAGAGGGCCAGACACTGAAGCTTTCTTT,.,TRBJ1-1,.,TRBV5-1,13
CASSKRTGKETQYF,TGTGCCAGCAGCAAAAGAACGGGGAAAGAGACCCAGTACTTC,.,TRBJ2-5,.,TRBV7-2,14
CASSHSTGIEEKLFF,TGTGCCAGCAGCCATTCAACAGGGATTGAAGAAAAACTGTTTTTT,.,TRBJ1-4,.,TRBV11-2,15
CASSFGGSTDTQYF,TGCGCCAGCAGCTTCGGGGGGAGCACAGATACGCAGTATTTT,.,TRBJ2-3,TRBD2,TRBV5-1,14
CASSQSRGEAFF,TGCGCCAGCAGCCAATCCCGGGGGGAAGCTTTCTTT,.,TRBJ1-1,.,TRBV4-3,12
CAAGTGGASAEETQYF,TGTGCCGCGGGGACAGGGGGCGCGTCCGCGGAAGAGACCCAGTACTTC,.,TRBJ2-5,TRBD1,TRBV10-3,16
CASTRELLETQYF,TGTGCCAGCACCCGCGAGCTTTTAGAGACCCAGTACTTC,.,TRBJ2-5,.,TRBV6-5,13
CASSFPTGGRDF,TGTGCCAGCAGCTTCCCGACAGGGGGCAGAGACTTC,.,TRBJ2-7,TRBD1,TRBV7-2,12
CASSLELTYEQYF,TGCGCCAGCAGCTTGGAACTAACCTACGAGCAGTACTTC,.,TRBJ2-7,.,TRBV5-1,13
CATSRDKSDGNTIYF,TGTGCCACCAGCAGAGATAAGTCAGATGGAAACACCATATATTTT,.,TRBJ1-3,.,TRBV15,15
CASSLSGGGYTGELFF,TGTGCCAGCAGTTTATCAGGGGGCGGTTACACCGGGGAGCTGTTTTTT,.,TRBJ2-2,TRBD1,TRBV27,16
CASSLGLAELFF,TGTGCCAGCAGTTTGGGTCTAGCGGAATTGTTCTTC,.,TRBJ2-1,TRBD2,TRBV12-3/TRBV12-4,12
CASSTGGQGTEAFF,TGTGCCAGTAGTACAGGGGGCCAAGGCACTGAAGCTTTCTTT,.,TRBJ1-1,TRBD1,TRBV19,14
CATRGSGGADTQYF,TGTGCCACCCGGGGTAGCGGGGGGGCAGATACGCAGTATTTT,.,TRBJ2-3,TRBD2,TRBV24-1,14
CASSPSTGTPKAFF,TGTGCCAGCAGCCCATCGACAGGGACCCCGAAAGCTTTCTTT,.,TRBJ1-1,TRBD1,TRBV11-3,14
CASSPRDRFSGNTIYF,TGTGCCAGCTCACCGCGGGACAGATTCTCTGGAAACACCATATATTTT,once,TRBJ1-3,TRBD1,TRBV18,16
CASRGRGWSGMNTEAFF,TGTGCCAGCAGGGGGAGAGGGTGGTCAGGAATGAACACTGAAGCTTTCTTT,once,TRBJ1-1,.,TRBV7-9,17
CASSVGRGGNSPLHF,TGTGCCAGCAGCGTAGGTCGGGGAGGTAATTCACCCCTCCACTTT,.,TRBJ1-6,.,TRBV9,15
CASSPSSGEQETQYF,TGTGCCAGCAGCCCTTCTAGCGGGGAGCAAGAGACCCAGTACTTC,.,TRBJ2-5,TRBD2,TRBV5-4,15
CASSLGQGGNQPQHF,TGCGCCAGCAGCTTGGGACAGGGTGGCAATCAGCCCCAGCATTTT,.,TRBJ1-5,TRBD1,TRBV5-1,15
CASSLAGGGAESYEQYF,TGTGCCAGCAGCTTAGCTGGAGGGGGCGCGGAATCCTACGAGCAGTACTTC,.,TRBJ2-7,.,TRBV7-3,17